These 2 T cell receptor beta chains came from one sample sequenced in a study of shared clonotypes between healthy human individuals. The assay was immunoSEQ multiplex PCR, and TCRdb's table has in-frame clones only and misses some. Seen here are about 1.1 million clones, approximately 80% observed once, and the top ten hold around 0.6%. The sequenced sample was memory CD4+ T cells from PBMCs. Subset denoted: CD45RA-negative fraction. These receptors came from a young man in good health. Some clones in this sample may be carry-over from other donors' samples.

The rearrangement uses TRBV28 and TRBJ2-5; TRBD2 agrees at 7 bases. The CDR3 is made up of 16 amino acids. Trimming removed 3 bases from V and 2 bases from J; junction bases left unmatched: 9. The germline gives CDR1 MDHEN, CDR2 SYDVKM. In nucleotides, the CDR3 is TGTGCCAGCAGTTTTGGGAGGGGCCGAGGGCAAGAGACCCAGTACTTC. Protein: CASSFGRGRGQETQYF.

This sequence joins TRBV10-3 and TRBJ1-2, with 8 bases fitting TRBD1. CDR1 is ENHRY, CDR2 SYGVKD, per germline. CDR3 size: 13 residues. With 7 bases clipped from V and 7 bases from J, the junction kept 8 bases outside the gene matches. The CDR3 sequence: CAITTGQGGGYTF. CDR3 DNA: TGTGCCATCACCACTGGACAGGGAGGTGGCTACACCTTC.